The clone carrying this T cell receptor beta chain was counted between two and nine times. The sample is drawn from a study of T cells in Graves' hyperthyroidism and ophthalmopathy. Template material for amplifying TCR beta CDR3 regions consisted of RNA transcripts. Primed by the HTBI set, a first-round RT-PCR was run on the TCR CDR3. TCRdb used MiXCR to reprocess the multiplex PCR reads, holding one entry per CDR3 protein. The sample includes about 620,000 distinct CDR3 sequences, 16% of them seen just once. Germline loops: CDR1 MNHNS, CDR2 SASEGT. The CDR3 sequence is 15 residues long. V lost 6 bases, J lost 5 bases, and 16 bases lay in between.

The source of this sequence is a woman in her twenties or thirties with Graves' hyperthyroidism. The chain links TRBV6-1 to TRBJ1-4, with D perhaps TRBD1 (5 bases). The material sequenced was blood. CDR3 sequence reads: CASSLTGPPNEKLFF. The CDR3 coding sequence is TGTGCCAGCAGCCTGACGGGACCACCGAATGAAAAACTGTTTTTT.